The rows below give T cell receptor beta chains drawn from one sample of a study of sequential checkpoint blockade in melanoma. Profiled with immunoSEQ multiplex PCR; TCRdb holds only in-frame clones, not every one. The sample contains 15,000 or so clones, 52% of which appear only once. The material was CD8+ T cells sorted from blood (inferred from file names), obtained from a patient given nivolumab and ipilimumab in sequence. All receptors come from a human donor with melanoma. CDR3s include the opening cysteine and the closing phenylalanine or tryptophan. The order of the fields is CDR3 DNA, CDR3 protein, CDR3 length, clone size, D gene, V gene, J gene. D genes are given only for firm matches. A clone size is listed for some rows: how often the clone was seen (once, few, many), or a class if it is expanded.

CDR3 DNA: TGTGCCAGCTCACCCCGGACAGGGAAGGTCGAGCAGTACTTC
CDR3 protein: CASSPRTGKVEQYF
CDR3 length: 14
clone size: medium-sized
D gene: TRBD1
V gene: TRBV18
J gene: TRBJ2-7

CDR3 DNA: TGTGCCAGCAGTTTGGGCCGGGGGGGTCTTAAGACCCAGTACTTC
CDR3 protein: CASSLGRGGLKTQYF
CDR3 length: 15
clone size: few
D gene: TRBD2
V gene: TRBV6-5
J gene: TRBJ2-5

CDR3 DNA: TGTGCCAGCAGACGGACAGCTGACTCTGGAAACACCATATATTTT
CDR3 protein: CASRRTADSGNTIYF
CDR3 length: 15
clone size: few
D gene: -
V gene: TRBV6-1
J gene: TRBJ1-3

CDR3 DNA: TGTGCCAGTATTTCCGGGAGCTATGGCTACACCTTC
CDR3 protein: CASISGSYGYTF
CDR3 length: 12
clone size: few
D gene: -
V gene: TRBV19
J gene: TRBJ1-2

CDR3 DNA: TGTGCCAGCAGTTCCTGGACAGGGAGGTACACCGGGGAGCTGTTTTTT
CDR3 protein: CASSSWTGRYTGELFF
CDR3 length: 16
clone size: -
D gene: TRBD1
V gene: TRBV6-6
J gene: TRBJ2-2

CDR3 DNA: TGTGCCAGCACCCTTAACACCGGGGAGCTGTTTTTT
CDR3 protein: CASTLNTGELFF
CDR3 length: 12
clone size: -
D gene: -
V gene: TRBV6-6
J gene: TRBJ2-2

CDR3 DNA: TGTGCCAGCAGTCAGGGACAGCTGGAGCAGTACTTC
CDR3 protein: CASSQGQLEQYF
CDR3 length: 12
clone size: -
D gene: TRBD1
V gene: TRBV2
J gene: TRBJ2-7

CDR3 DNA: TGTGCCAGCAGCGTAGGGACTCCAGATACGCAGTATTTT
CDR3 protein: CASSVGTPDTQYF
CDR3 length: 13
clone size: -
D gene: -
V gene: TRBV9
J gene: TRBJ2-3

CDR3 DNA: TGTGCCAGTAGTTTCGCAGGTGACTCTGGAAACACCATATATTTT
CDR3 protein: CASSFAGDSGNTIYF
CDR3 length: 15
clone size: few
D gene: -
V gene: TRBV19
J gene: TRBJ1-3

CDR3 DNA: TGTGCCTGGAGTAAGCTAGCGGGATATGATGAGCAGTTCTTC
CDR3 protein: CAWSKLAGYDEQFF
CDR3 length: 14
clone size: -
D gene: TRBD2
V gene: TRBV30
J gene: TRBJ2-1

CDR3 DNA: TGTGCCAGCAGCGTAGACGCAGGGGTCACAGATACGCAGTATTTT
CDR3 protein: CASSVDAGVTDTQYF
CDR3 length: 15
clone size: -
D gene: -
V gene: TRBV9
J gene: TRBJ2-3

CDR3 DNA: TGTGCCAGCAGCTGGACAGGGGACGAGCAGTACTTC
CDR3 protein: CASSWTGDEQYF
CDR3 length: 12
clone size: -
D gene: TRBD1
V gene: TRBV7-6
J gene: TRBJ2-7

CDR3 DNA: TGCAGCGTCAGGGTTTCGAACACCGGGGAGCTGTTTTTT
CDR3 protein: CSVRVSNTGELFF
CDR3 length: 13
clone size: -
D gene: -
V gene: TRBV29-1
J gene: TRBJ2-2

CDR3 DNA: TGTGCCAGCAGCTTGTATGTGACAGGGGGCTACTATGGCTACACCTTC
CDR3 protein: CASSLYVTGGYYGYTF
CDR3 length: 16
clone size: -
D gene: TRBD1
V gene: TRBV5-6
J gene: TRBJ1-2

CDR3 DNA: TGTGCCAGCAGTGAAGCGGGCAGGGGTCGTGAAAAACTGTTTTTT
CDR3 protein: CASSEAGRGREKLFF
CDR3 length: 15
clone size: -
D gene: -
V gene: TRBV2
J gene: TRBJ1-4

CDR3 DNA: TGTGCCAGCAGCGAAGGTTCCACGGGGGAGACCCAGTACTTC
CDR3 protein: CASSEGSTGETQYF
CDR3 length: 14
clone size: -
D gene: -
V gene: TRBV7-6
J gene: TRBJ2-5

CDR3 DNA: TGTGCCAGCAGCCTCGGGACTCCGGCAAGGGAGACCCAGTACTTC
CDR3 protein: CASSLGTPARETQYF
CDR3 length: 15
clone size: -
D gene: -
V gene: TRBV13
J gene: TRBJ2-5

CDR3 DNA: TGTGCCAGCAGCTTCGAGCTGAAACAGTATTTT
CDR3 protein: CASSFELKQYF
CDR3 length: 11
clone size: medium-sized
D gene: -
V gene: TRBV7-9
J gene: TRBJ2-3

CDR3 DNA: TGTGCCAGCAGCCCAGGATCCCTAGCGGGTACGCAGTATTTT
CDR3 protein: CASSPGSLAGTQYF
CDR3 length: 14
clone size: -
D gene: TRBD2
V gene: TRBV11-3
J gene: TRBJ2-3

CDR3 DNA: TGTGCCAGCAGCACAAGACAGGGAACTAACACCGGGGAGCTGTTTTTT
CDR3 protein: CASSTRQGTNTGELFF
CDR3 length: 16
clone size: -
D gene: TRBD1
V gene: TRBV7-6
J gene: TRBJ2-2

CDR3 DNA: TGTGCCAGCAGCGTAGATCGGGTGACAGATACGCAGTATTTT
CDR3 protein: CASSVDRVTDTQYF
CDR3 length: 14
clone size: once
D gene: -
V gene: TRBV9
J gene: TRBJ2-3

CDR3 DNA: TGTGCCAGCAGTGACTCGGGACAGGGGGACTACGAGCAGTACTTC
CDR3 protein: CASSDSGQGDYEQYF
CDR3 length: 15
clone size: few
D gene: TRBD1
V gene: TRBV2
J gene: TRBJ2-7

CDR3 DNA: TGTGCCATTAGCCGGGATCCCTTCCCAGATACGCAGTATTTT
CDR3 protein: CAISRDPFPDTQYF
CDR3 length: 14
clone size: -
D gene: -
V gene: TRBV7-6
J gene: TRBJ2-3

CDR3 DNA: TGTGCCAGCAGCTCGCTCGGGACAGGGTTCGAGCAGTACTTC
CDR3 protein: CASSSLGTGFEQYF
CDR3 length: 14
clone size: few
D gene: TRBD1
V gene: TRBV7-9
J gene: TRBJ2-7

CDR3 DNA: TGTGCCAGCAGTTACTCGATTGGGCAGGGTTCGGACGAGCAGTACTTC
CDR3 protein: CASSYSIGQGSDEQYF
CDR3 length: 16
clone size: -
D gene: -
V gene: TRBV6-5
J gene: TRBJ2-7

CDR3 DNA: TGCAGCGTACATACAGGGACTGGAAACACCATATATTTT
CDR3 protein: CSVHTGTGNTIYF
CDR3 length: 13
clone size: -
D gene: -
V gene: TRBV29-1
J gene: TRBJ1-3

CDR3 DNA: TGTGCCAGCAGCGTTAGCTACGAGCAGTACTTC
CDR3 protein: CASSVSYEQYF
CDR3 length: 11
clone size: -
D gene: -
V gene: TRBV5-6
J gene: TRBJ2-7